The TCR beta chain described here comes from a study of blood T cells in healthy people across ages. Study results and limitations: Per million T cells, the diversity of TCR beta decreased roughly linearly as age advanced. Aged donors had fewer naive CD4+ cells and lower diversity than long-lived donors.

A sample-barcoded 5' primer and a J-beta primer mix were used in a second PCR of roughly 6 to 12 cycles. MiXCR, applied by TCRdb to the 5' RACE reads, yields one record per CDR3 protein. The sample holds approximately 850,000 distinct CDR3 sequences, more than 40% seen once. Donors were systemically healthy Caucasian individuals from Russia aged about 6 to 95 years. Approximately 9 milliliters was the volume of peripheral blood drawn from each donor. Concerning this clonotype: Its antigen is as yet unknown.

The CDR3 is 14 amino acids. The germline V gene has CDR1 LGHNA and CDR2 YNFKEQ. The V end was cut by 3 bases, the J end by 2 bases, with 9 bases between. Material: blood. The V call is TRBV4-2, the J call TRBJ2-3; D is possibly TRBD2 (5 bases). The TCR comes from a man aged 55 to 69 in good health. CDR3 sequence reads: CASSHPADTDTQYF. Written as DNA, the CDR3 is TGTGCCAGCAGCCATCCAGCGGACACAGATACGCAGTATTTT.